This T cell receptor beta chain comes out of a study of T cell responses to AZD1222 COVID-19 vaccine. Of note for this clone: The antigen is unknown.

The study's findings and limits: Spike-specific TCR depth and breadth grew after two AZD1222 doses. Only after the peak T cell response were repertoires sampled. A mostly white British donor set with more females was recruited, and clonal diversity was possibly underestimated.

The repertoire was sequenced with immunoSEQ multiplex PCR; TCRdb's copy has only in-frame clones and lacks some. The profile shows 100,000 to 150,000 clones, about nine tenths of them singletons. The CDR3 runs 14 residues. The germline V gene encodes CDR1 SNHLY and CDR2 FYNNEI. V was cut by 4 bases and J by 4 bases, with 13 bases left in between. The input for sequencing was peripheral blood, taken on day 0 of AZD1222 vaccination. The origin of this receptor is an adult in good health. V and J are TRBV2 and TRBJ1-1, with D maybe TRBD1 (6 bases). In DNA form, the CDR3 reads TGTGCCAGCAGTGCGACAGGCTTCGGCACTGAAGCTTTCTTT. The encoded protein is CASSATGFGTEAFF.